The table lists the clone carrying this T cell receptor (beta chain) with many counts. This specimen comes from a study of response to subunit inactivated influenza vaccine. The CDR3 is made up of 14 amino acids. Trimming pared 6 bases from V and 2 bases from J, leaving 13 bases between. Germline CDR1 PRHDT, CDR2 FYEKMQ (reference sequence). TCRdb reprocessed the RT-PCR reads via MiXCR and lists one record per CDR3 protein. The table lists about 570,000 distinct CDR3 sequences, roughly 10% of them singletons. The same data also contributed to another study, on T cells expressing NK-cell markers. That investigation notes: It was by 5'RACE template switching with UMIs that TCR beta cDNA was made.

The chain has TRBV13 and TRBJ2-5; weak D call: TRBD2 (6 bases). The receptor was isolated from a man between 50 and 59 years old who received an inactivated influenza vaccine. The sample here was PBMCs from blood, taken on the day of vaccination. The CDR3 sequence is CASSHRDLQETQYF. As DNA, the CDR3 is TGTGCCAGCAGTCACCGGGACTTACAAGAGACCCAGTACTTC. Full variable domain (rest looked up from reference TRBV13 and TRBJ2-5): AAGVIQSPRHLIKEKRETATLKCYPIPRHDTVYWYQQGPGQDPQFLISFYEKMQSDKGSIPDRFSAQQFSDYHSELNMSSLELGDSALYFCASSHRDLQETQYFGPGTRLLVL.